This T cell receptor beta chain was identified during a study of cytomegalovirus exposure and HLA in healthy donors. The PCR employed 60 Vbeta primers together with 13 Jbeta primers. Libraries were prepared by immunoSEQ multiplex PCR; TCRdb keeps only in-frame clonotypes and omits some of them. Among around 180,000 clones listed, 60% to 85% were seen once. The germline V gene has CDR1 SGHRS and CDR2 YFSETQ. The CDR3 loop spans 14 amino acids. V was cut by 3 bases and J by 5 bases, with 12 bases left in between. This chain uses TRBV5-1 with TRBJ1-5, with D possibly being TRBD1 (6 bases). This TCR came from a man aged 40-49 years in good health and CMV-seronegative. Sequenced material: PBMCs. CDR3 coding DNA: TGCGCCAGCAGCTCATCCCCAGGGGATCAGCCCCAGCATTTT. Protein: CASSSSPGDQPQHF.